This record concerns one TCR beta chain sequence. The antigen is not known. CDR1 is MNHEY, CDR2 SVGAGI, per germline. The CDR3 is 15 amino acids. With 5 bases removed from V and 2 bases from J, the gap between germline ends came to 14 bases. Original processing methods: Filtering differed because ImmunoSEQ produced junction-only sequences that carried no quality scores. TCRdb keeps only in-frame clones here, not all; method: immunoSEQ multiplex PCR. V and J calls and clone size come straight from that table; D and trimming were deduced from the DNA. Of millions of clones listed, roughly 96% are singletons. The record originates from a study of shared clonotypes between healthy human individuals. Study summary: Researchers drew samples from two women and a few men aged 18 to 49. Findings of the study overall: Memory subsets generally showed lower estimated richness than naive subsets.

The origin of this receptor is a man younger than 30 in good health. Source material: naive CD4+ T cells sorted from blood. Subset: CD45RA+ positively selected. The rearrangement uses TRBV6-5 and TRBJ2-3; TRBD1 might be the D (5 bases). Here the CDR3 DNA reads TGTGCCAGCAGTCGGGCCCAGGGAAACACAGATACGCAGTATTTT. Amino acid sequence: CASSRAQGNTDTQYF.